A selection of T cell receptor beta chains follows, all from one sample in a study of response to subunit inactivated influenza vaccine. MiXCR was run by TCRdb on the RT-PCR reads, yielding one entry per CDR3 protein. The data contain roughly 760,000 distinct CDR3 sequences, 21% of them singletons. The source material was PBMCs from blood, sampled 4 to 6 days after vaccination. These receptors originate from a man aged 45 to 65 who received an inactivated influenza vaccine. The CDR3 runs from the conserved cysteine through the conserved F or W. The order of the fields is V gene, clone size, J gene, CDR3 protein. The size field is filled for only some rows; it gives once, few, many or a size class.

TRBV6-2/TRBV6-3	NA	TRBJ2-2	CASSFDTRRAGANTGELFF
TRBV7-9	few	TRBJ2-3	CASSNGLAGADTQYF
TRBV7-9	NA	TRBJ1-5	CASSLAGRDEHF
TRBV6-5	few	TRBJ2-1	CASSYIAGTSSIYEQFF
TRBV12-3/TRBV12-4	NA	TRBJ2-4	CASSLELDSAKNIQYF
TRBV29-1	many	TRBJ2-2	CSVEEVAVLNTGELFF
TRBV6-5	few	TRBJ1-2	CASSYTGTGGAGTF
TRBV7-2	few	TRBJ2-1	CASSFGTSHNEQFF
TRBV27	few	TRBJ2-2	CASSLSGNSGELFF
TRBV3-1	few	TRBJ1-1	CASSQVTFWGTEAFF
TRBV5-1	NA	TRBJ2-7	CASSLVQGALYEQYF
TRBV15	few	TRBJ2-2	CATSPRGGANTGELFF
TRBV12-3/TRBV12-4	NA	TRBJ1-2	CASSSDRAYNYGYTF
TRBV6-1	many	TRBJ2-7	CASSPRAPTDEQYF
TRBV7-9	once	TRBJ1-2	CASTSRTGPYGYTF
TRBV7-9	NA	TRBJ2-1	CASSFALGGLNEQFF
TRBV4-2	NA	TRBJ1-4	CASSQRGFNEKLFF
TRBV2	few	TRBJ2-1	CASRQGISVGYEQFF
TRBV7-2	NA	TRBJ2-5	CASSSSWGRVPETQYF
TRBV5-1	NA	TRBJ2-1	CASSLGVPGQDLGEQFF
TRBV9	few	TRBJ2-1	CASSVASGGYNEQFF
TRBV20-1	NA	TRBJ1-1	CSAPGMNTEAFF
TRBV11-2	NA	TRBJ2-3	CASSHGGGDTQYF
TRBV29-1	few	TRBJ2-3	CSVDRDTTDTQYF
TRBV5-6	few	TRBJ2-7	CASSLPRGLSYEQYF
TRBV6-1	NA	TRBJ2-1	CASSGGRGMNEQFF